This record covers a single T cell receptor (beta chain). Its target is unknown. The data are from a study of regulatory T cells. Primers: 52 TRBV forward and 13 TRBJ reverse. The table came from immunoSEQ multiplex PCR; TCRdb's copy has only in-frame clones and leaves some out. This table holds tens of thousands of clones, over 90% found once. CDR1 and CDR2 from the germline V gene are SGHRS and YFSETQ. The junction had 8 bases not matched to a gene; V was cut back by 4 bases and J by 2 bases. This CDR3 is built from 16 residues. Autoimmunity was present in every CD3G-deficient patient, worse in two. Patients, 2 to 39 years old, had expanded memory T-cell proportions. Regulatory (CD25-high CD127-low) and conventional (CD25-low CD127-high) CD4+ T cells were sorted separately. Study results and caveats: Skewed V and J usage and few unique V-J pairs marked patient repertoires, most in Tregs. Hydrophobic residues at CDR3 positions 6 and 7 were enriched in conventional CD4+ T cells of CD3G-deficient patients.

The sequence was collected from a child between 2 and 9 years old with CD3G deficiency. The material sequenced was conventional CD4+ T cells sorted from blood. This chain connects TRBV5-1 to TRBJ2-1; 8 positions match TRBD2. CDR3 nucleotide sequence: TGCGCCAGCAGCCTCTCGAGCGGGAGCGCCTACAATGAGCAGTTCTTC. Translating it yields CASSLSSGSAYNEQFF.